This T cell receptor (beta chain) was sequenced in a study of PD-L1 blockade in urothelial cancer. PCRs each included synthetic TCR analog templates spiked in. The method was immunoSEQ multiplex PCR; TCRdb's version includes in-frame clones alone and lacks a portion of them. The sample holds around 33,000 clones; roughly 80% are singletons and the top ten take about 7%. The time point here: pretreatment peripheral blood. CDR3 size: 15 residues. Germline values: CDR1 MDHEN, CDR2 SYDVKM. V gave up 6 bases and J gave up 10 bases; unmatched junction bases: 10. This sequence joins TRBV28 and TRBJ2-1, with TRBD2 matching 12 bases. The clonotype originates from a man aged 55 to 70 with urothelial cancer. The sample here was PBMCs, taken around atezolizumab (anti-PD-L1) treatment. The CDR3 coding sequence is TGTGCCAGCAGCTACCTAGCGGGGGGGGGTCGGGAGCAGTTCTTC. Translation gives CASSYLAGGGREQFF. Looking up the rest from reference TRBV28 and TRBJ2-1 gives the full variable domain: DVKVTQSSRYLVKRTGEKVFLECVQDMDHENMFWYRQDPGLGLRLIYFSYDVKMKEKGDIPEGYSVSREKKERFSLILESASTNQTSMYLCASSYLAGGGREQFFGPGTRLTVL.